These T cell receptor beta chains were read from a single sample in a study of cytomegalovirus exposure and HLA in healthy donors. Generated by immunoSEQ multiplex PCR, the TCRdb table keeps only in-frame clones and is missing some. The sample lists tens of thousands of clones; about two thirds were seen once. Sequencing input: PBMCs. These receptors all stem from a man in his sixties in good health and CMV-seronegative. Each CDR3 is given with its conserved first and last residue. D genes are given only for firm matches. Size values are once, few and many counts, or a class for expanded clones, and some rows have none.

J: TRBJ2-7
size: .
V: TRBV2
D: TRBD1
DNA: TGTGCCAGCAGTGAAGAACTCGGGACAGGGAATAGGTACGAGCAGTACTTC
CDR3: CASSEELGTGNRYEQYF

J: TRBJ2-1
size: .
V: TRBV7-2
D: .
DNA: TGTGCCAGCAGCCTATACCACAATGAGCAGTTCTTC
CDR3: CASSLYHNEQFF

J: TRBJ1-1
size: once
V: TRBV6-5
D: .
DNA: TGTGCCAGCAGTCACCGCGTCCGGACTGAAGCTTTCTTT
CDR3: CASSHRVRTEAFF

J: TRBJ2-1
size: .
V: TRBV10-3
D: TRBD2
DNA: TGTGCCATCAGGGCTAGCGGGGGGGACGTGGATGAGCAGTTCTTC
CDR3: CAIRASGGDVDEQFF

J: TRBJ2-1
size: few
V: TRBV4-1
D: .
DNA: TGCGCCAGCAGCCAAGACGTGGGCCAATCCTACAATGAGCAGTTCTTC
CDR3: CASSQDVGQSYNEQFF

J: TRBJ2-1
size: .
V: TRBV5-1
D: TRBD1
DNA: TGCGCCAGCAGCTTGGAGATACAGGGGAGCGCCTACAATGAGCAGTTCTTC
CDR3: CASSLEIQGSAYNEQFF

J: TRBJ1-6
size: .
V: TRBV4-2
D: TRBD1
DNA: TGTGCCAGCAGCCAAGAATTGGGACAGGGGGCTTCACCCCTCCACTTT
CDR3: CASSQELGQGASPLHF

J: TRBJ2-7
size: .
V: TRBV28
D: .
DNA: TGTGCCAGCAGTTTATCTAGCCCGACAGGAGAGCAGTACTTC
CDR3: CASSLSSPTGEQYF

J: TRBJ1-3
size: .
V: TRBV4-2
D: .
DNA: TGTGCCAGCAGCCAAGATTTGGAGGGCTCTGGAAACACCATATATTTT
CDR3: CASSQDLEGSGNTIYF

J: TRBJ2-2
size: .
V: TRBV5-4
D: TRBD2
DNA: TGTGCCAGCAGCACATCTCGGGCTAGCGGGGGGGCCCACGGGGAGCTGTTTTTT
CDR3: CASSTSRASGGAHGELFF

J: TRBJ1-1
size: .
V: TRBV9
D: .
DNA: TGTGCCAGCAGCGTAAGCCCCCTTGGACAGATAGGGACTGAAGCTTTCTTT
CDR3: CASSVSPLGQIGTEAFF

J: TRBJ2-4
size: .
V: TRBV6-1
D: .
DNA: TGTGCCAGCAGTGAAGCGCGGGCCCTGGGGGCCAAAAACATTCAGTACTTC
CDR3: CASSEARALGAKNIQYF

J: TRBJ1-4
size: .
V: TRBV28
D: .
DNA: TGTGCCAGCAGTTTATGGGGTGGAGGAGCTAATGAAAAACTGTTTTTT
CDR3: CASSLWGGGANEKLFF

J: TRBJ2-1
size: .
V: TRBV6-1
D: TRBD2
DNA: TGTGCCAGCAGTCCCTCACTAGCGTATGAGCAGTTCTTC
CDR3: CASSPSLAYEQFF

J: TRBJ2-3
size: .
V: TRBV30
D: .
DNA: TGTGCCTGGCTAGGGGGCACAGATACGCAGTATTTT
CDR3: CAWLGGTDTQYF

J: TRBJ2-3
size: .
V: TRBV4-1
D: .
DNA: TGCGCCAGCAGCCAAGCGGGACTGAGCCACACAGATACGCAGTATTTT
CDR3: CASSQAGLSHTDTQYF

J: TRBJ2-6
size: .
V: TRBV10-1
D: TRBD1
DNA: TGCGCCAGCAGTGCCGGGACAGGCGTTCCTAGCTCTGGGGCCAACGTCCTGACTTTC
CDR3: CASSAGTGVPSSGANVLTF

J: TRBJ2-7
size: few
V: TRBV28
D: TRBD1
DNA: TGTGCCAGCAGACCTGGGACAGGGTTCCCCTACGAGCAGTACTTC
CDR3: CASRPGTGFPYEQYF

J: TRBJ1-5
size: .
V: TRBV25-1
D: TRBD1
DNA: TGTGCCAGCAGTGAGCCGGGACAGGGTAATCAGCCCCAGCATTTT
CDR3: CASSEPGQGNQPQHF

J: TRBJ2-3
size: .
V: TRBV15
D: .
DNA: TGTGCCACCAGCAGAGATAGGGGACTGGATACGCAGTATTTT
CDR3: CATSRDRGLDTQYF

J: TRBJ1-1
size: .
V: TRBV7-9
D: .
DNA: TGTGCCAGCAGCCGGACAGCGAACACTGAAGCTTTCTTT
CDR3: CASSRTANTEAFF

J: TRBJ2-7
size: .
V: TRBV6-5
D: TRBD2
DNA: TGTGCCAGCATCGGACTAGCGGGAGCAAGCGAGCAGTACTTC
CDR3: CASIGLAGASEQYF

J: TRBJ1-2
size: .
V: TRBV2
D: TRBD1
DNA: TGTGCCAGCAGTGACGACAGGGTCTATGGCTACACCTTC
CDR3: CASSDDRVYGYTF

J: TRBJ1-4
size: .
V: TRBV29-1
D: .
DNA: TGCAGCGCAACAGGGTTAGCAACTAATGAAAAACTGTTTTTT
CDR3: CSATGLATNEKLFF

J: TRBJ1-5
size: .
V: TRBV19
D: .
DNA: TGTGCCAGTAGTATAGGAGGCGATCAGCCCCAGCATTTT
CDR3: CASSIGGDQPQHF

J: TRBJ2-5
size: .
V: TRBV6-5
D: .
DNA: TGTGCCAGCAGTTACTCCCGACTAGAGGAGACCCAGTACTTC
CDR3: CASSYSRLEETQYF

J: TRBJ2-1
size: .
V: TRBV6-5
D: TRBD2
DNA: TGTGCCAGCGCCCCTAGCGGGAGCCTCAATGAGCAGTTCTTC
CDR3: CASAPSGSLNEQFF

J: TRBJ2-5
size: .
V: TRBV6-4
D: .
DNA: TGTGCCAGCAGTGACCCTCCCCAGTACTTC
CDR3: CASSDPPQYF

J: TRBJ2-7
size: once
V: TRBV19
D: .
DNA: TGTGCCAGTAGGACCGGACAAAACTCCTACGAGCAGTACTTC
CDR3: CASRTGQNSYEQYF

J: TRBJ2-1
size: .
V: TRBV18
D: TRBD2
DNA: TGTGCCAGCTCACCGCGACCGACGGGCGGGGGATCTGAGCAGTTCTTC
CDR3: CASSPRPTGGGSEQFF

J: TRBJ1-5
size: .
V: TRBV6-5
D: .
DNA: TGTGCCAGCAGTTACTCCCAGAGCAATCAGCCCCAGCATTTT
CDR3: CASSYSQSNQPQHF

J: TRBJ2-3
size: .
V: TRBV25-1
D: .
DNA: TGTGCCAGCAGTGAAATTAGAGGGTCTAGTCCACAAGGTACGCAGTATTTT
CDR3: CASSEIRGSSPQGTQYF

J: TRBJ1-2
size: .
V: TRBV28
D: .
DNA: TGTGCCAGCAGTTCAGGTACTAACTATGGCTACACCTTC
CDR3: CASSSGTNYGYTF

J: TRBJ2-1
size: .
V: TRBV5-1
D: TRBD1
DNA: TGCGCCAGCAGCAGGACAGGCAACTGGGGCTACAATGAGCAGTTCTTC
CDR3: CASSRTGNWGYNEQFF

J: TRBJ1-5
size: once
V: TRBV19
D: TRBD1
DNA: TGTGCCAGCAGGACAGGGTCGCTTCGGACCTTTAATCAGCCCCAGCATTTT
CDR3: CASRTGSLRTFNQPQHF

J: TRBJ2-7
size: .
V: TRBV7-9
D: TRBD1
DNA: TGTGCCAGCAGCTCGGGACAGGGGACCCCCTACGAGCAGTACTTC
CDR3: CASSSGQGTPYEQYF

J: TRBJ2-7
size: .
V: TRBV6-5
D: .
DNA: TGTGCCAGCAGACAGGGCGCTGAGCAGTACTTC
CDR3: CASRQGAEQYF

J: TRBJ1-3
size: few
V: TRBV27
D: .
DNA: TGTGCCAGCAGTTTATCGAGGCGTGGAAACACCATATATTTT
CDR3: CASSLSRRGNTIYF

J: TRBJ2-6
size: few
V: TRBV4-1
D: .
DNA: TGCGCCAGCAGCCAAACGCTGCGGACAGTCTCTGGGGCCAACGTCCTGACTTTC
CDR3: CASSQTLRTVSGANVLTF

J: TRBJ2-4
size: few
V: TRBV9
D: TRBD1
DNA: TGTGCCAGCAGCGGGGGACAGGGAAGGAAGAACATTCAGTACTTC
CDR3: CASSGGQGRKNIQYF

J: TRBJ2-1
size: .
V: TRBV4-3
D: TRBD2
DNA: TGCGCCAGCAGCCAAGGAGGTAGCGGGACCTACAATGAGCAGTTCTTC
CDR3: CASSQGGSGTYNEQFF

J: TRBJ2-7
size: .
V: TRBV12-5
D: TRBD1
DNA: TGTGCTAGTGGTTTGTTAGGTTTCGTACAGGGGATCGCCTACGAGCAGTACTTC
CDR3: CASGLLGFVQGIAYEQYF

J: TRBJ1-3
size: .
V: TRBV6-1
D: TRBD1
DNA: TGTGCCAGCAGTCGGGACAGGACTGGTGACACCATATATTTT
CDR3: CASSRDRTGDTIYF

J: TRBJ2-3
size: few
V: TRBV28
D: TRBD2
DNA: TGTGCCAGCGTTGGGGGCGGGGGGTCTAGCGGGAGCCGCACAGATACGCAGTATTTT
CDR3: CASVGGGGSSGSRTDTQYF

J: TRBJ1-2
size: .
V: TRBV4-2
D: TRBD1
DNA: TGTGCCAGCAGCCAAGTCCAGGGGGTAGAAGATGGCTACACCTTC
CDR3: CASSQVQGVEDGYTF

J: TRBJ2-7
size: .
V: TRBV19
D: .
DNA: TGTGCCAGTAGTATCTACAGGAGCTCCTACGAGCAGTACTTC
CDR3: CASSIYRSSYEQYF

J: TRBJ2-1
size: once
V: TRBV5-6
D: TRBD2
DNA: TGTGCCAGCAGCTTGGCCTTGACTAGCGGACTGAGCGCTGAGCAGTTCTTC
CDR3: CASSLALTSGLSAEQFF

J: TRBJ1-1
size: .
V: TRBV29-1
D: .
DNA: TGCAGCGTTGTCGGGTCGGGGTCGAGTGGCGCTGAAGCTTTCTTT
CDR3: CSVVGSGSSGAEAFF

J: TRBJ1-5
size: .
V: TRBV6-1
D: TRBD1
DNA: TGTGCCAGCAGCCCCGACAGGGGGGGTCAGCCCCAGCATTTT
CDR3: CASSPDRGGQPQHF

J: TRBJ1-5
size: .
V: TRBV6-1
D: .
DNA: TGTGCCAGCAGTGAAACCCCGCGGGATATCAGCCCCCAGCATTTT
CDR3: CASSETPRDISPQHF

J: TRBJ2-2
size: .
V: TRBV6-4
D: TRBD2
DNA: TGTGCCAGCAGTGAAGCGGCGGGGGGAACCGGGGAGCTGTTTTTT
CDR3: CASSEAAGGTGELFF

J: TRBJ2-4
size: .
V: TRBV5-1
D: .
DNA: TGCGCCAGCAGCTTGGATTTGGGGCTAGCCAAAAACATTCAGTACTTC
CDR3: CASSLDLGLAKNIQYF

J: TRBJ2-1
size: .
V: TRBV1
D: .
DNA: TGCACCAGCAGCCAAATGAAGCGGGGGGGCCTCACCTACAATGAGCAGTTCTTC
CDR3: CTSSQMKRGGLTYNEQFF

J: TRBJ2-3
size: .
V: TRBV11-3
D: .
DNA: TGTGCCAGCAGCTCATCGGGACAAAGCACAGATACGCAGTATTTT
CDR3: CASSSSGQSTDTQYF

J: TRBJ2-1
size: .
V: TRBV10-1
D: TRBD2
DNA: TGCGCCAGCAGTTATAGCGGGAGCTCGAGTGAGCAGTTCTTC
CDR3: CASSYSGSSSEQFF

J: TRBJ2-7
size: .
V: TRBV28
D: .
DNA: TGTGCCAGTAATACAGAAATCTCCTACGAGCAGTACTTC
CDR3: CASNTEISYEQYF

J: TRBJ2-1
size: few
V: TRBV9
D: .
DNA: TGTGCCAGCAGCGTAGGGGCGGGGTCCTACTACAATGAGCAGTTCTTC
CDR3: CASSVGAGSYYNEQFF

J: TRBJ1-6
size: .
V: TRBV5-4
D: TRBD1
DNA: TGTGCCAGCAGCTCCGGACAGGGGACTAATTCACCCCTCCACTTT
CDR3: CASSSGQGTNSPLHF

J: TRBJ2-7
size: .
V: TRBV15
D: TRBD2
DNA: TGTGCCACCAGCCCTACCGGGGGGGGTGTTGGGGAGCAGTACTTC
CDR3: CATSPTGGGVGEQYF

J: TRBJ1-5
size: .
V: TRBV7-2
D: .
DNA: TGTGCCAGCAGCTTAGGACTCTATAGCAATCAGCCCCAGCATTTT
CDR3: CASSLGLYSNQPQHF